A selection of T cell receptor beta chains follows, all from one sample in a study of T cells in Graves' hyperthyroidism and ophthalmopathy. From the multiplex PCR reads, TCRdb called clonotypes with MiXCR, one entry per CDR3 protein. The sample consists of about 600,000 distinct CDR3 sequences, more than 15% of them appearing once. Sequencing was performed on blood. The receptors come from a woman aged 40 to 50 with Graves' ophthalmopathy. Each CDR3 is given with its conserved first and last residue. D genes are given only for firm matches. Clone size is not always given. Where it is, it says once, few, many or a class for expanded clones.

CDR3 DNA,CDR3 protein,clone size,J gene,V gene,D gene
TGTGCCAGCAGCTTAGACGCGGTACGCTGGGATACGCAGTATTTT,CASSLDAVRWDTQYF,few,TRBJ2-3,TRBV7-9,NA
TGCGCCAGCAGCGAAGAGAACTGGCATGAGCAGTTCTTC,CASSEENWHEQFF,many,TRBJ2-1,TRBV5-1,NA
TGTGCTAGTGGTTTTTATGGGGCCAACGTCCTGACTTTC,CASGFYGANVLTF,NA,TRBJ2-6,TRBV12-5,NA
TGTGCCAGCAGTGAGGGGAATGTACAAGAGACCCAGTACTTC,CASSEGNVQETQYF,NA,TRBJ2-5,TRBV2,NA
TGTGCCAGCAGCCGTCAACGAAATCAGCCCCAGCATTTT,CASSRQRNQPQHF,many,TRBJ1-5,TRBV12-3/TRBV12-4,NA
TGTGCTAGCAGCCCCCGCGAGAGCACCATATATTTT,CASSPRESTIYF,few,TRBJ1-3,TRBV7-7,NA
TGTGCCATCAGCTCGGGGGGACTTGGGCATGGCTACACCTTC,CAISSGGLGHGYTF,NA,TRBJ1-2,TRBV10-3,NA
TGTGCCAGCAGCTTGATCCAGAGCTCCTACAATGAGCAGTTCTTC,CASSLIQSSYNEQFF,NA,TRBJ2-1,TRBV5-5,NA
TGTGCCAGCGGGGGGACAGGGGCCTTAGGGAACACTGAAGCTTTCTTT,CASGGTGALGNTEAFF,many,TRBJ1-1,TRBV2,TRBD1
TGTGCCAGCAGTTTGAGGGGGCGCGCCGGGGAGCTGTTTTTT,CASSLRGRAGELFF,NA,TRBJ2-2,TRBV12-3/TRBV12-4,TRBD1
TGCGCCAGCAGCCCTGGGGGGGCAGGGAGCGGCTTATCATTAAGAGACACTGAAGCTTTCTTT,CASSPGGAGSGLSLRDTEAFF,few,TRBJ1-1,TRBV5-1,NA
TGTGCCAGCAGTTATTCGGACATTAACACTGAAGCTTTCTTT,CASSYSDINTEAFF,many,TRBJ1-1,TRBV6-6,NA
TGTGCCAGCAGCTTGTTAGCGGAAGAGACCCAGTACTTC,CASSLLAEETQYF,NA,TRBJ2-5,TRBV7-9,NA
TGTGCCAGCCAGGACGGTCGTCGGGAGGAAAAACTGTTTTTT,CASQDGRREEKLFF,many,TRBJ1-4,TRBV18,NA
TGTGCCAGCAGTGTGGACAGGTCACCCTACGAGCAGTACTTC,CASSVDRSPYEQYF,many,TRBJ2-7,TRBV6-1,TRBD1
TGTGCCAGCAGCTCCAAGACAGGCGAGGTCGAATATTTT,CASSSKTGEVEYF,NA,TRBJ1-5,TRBV7-3,NA
TGTGCCAGCAGTTTCATCCCCCCACTGGGGGGGCGGAACACTGAAGCTTTCTTT,CASSFIPPLGGRNTEAFF,many,TRBJ1-1,TRBV27,NA
TGTGCCAGCAGCGTACGGCGGGGGGAGGGGCAAGAGACCCAGTACTTC,CASSVRRGEGQETQYF,many,TRBJ2-5,TRBV11-2,TRBD2
TGTGCCAGTAGTATTGTCTACAGTAACTATGGCTACACCTTC,CASSIVYSNYGYTF,NA,TRBJ1-2,TRBV19,NA
TGTGCCAGCAGCTCCGGGGGGGAGGCCACCGGGGAGCTGTTTTTT,CASSSGGEATGELFF,NA,TRBJ2-2,TRBV12-3/TRBV12-4,TRBD2
TGCAGTGCCTCGGGACTAGCGGGAAGGGGGGATCCAGATACGCAGTATTTT,CSASGLAGRGDPDTQYF,NA,TRBJ2-3,TRBV20-1,TRBD2
TGTGCCAGCAGTCGGGACAGGGTGAGGCCCCAGCATTTT,CASSRDRVRPQHF,few,TRBJ1-5,TRBV28,TRBD1
TGTGCCAGCAGTCCGATCTCACCCGACAGATCACCCCTCCACTTT,CASSPISPDRSPLHF,NA,TRBJ1-6,TRBV6-1,NA
TGCGCCAGCAGCGTAGCGATGGGGACTGAAGCTTTCTTT,CASSVAMGTEAFF,few,TRBJ1-1,TRBV5-1,NA
TGTGCCAGCAGCCGAGGACTAGCGGGACCCTACGAGCAGTACTTC,CASSRGLAGPYEQYF,NA,TRBJ2-7,TRBV14,TRBD2
TGTGCCAGCTCACCCGGGACTAGCGGATCGAACCAGTTCTTC,CASSPGTSGSNQFF,many,TRBJ2-1,TRBV18,TRBD2
TGCAGTGCTAGAGACGGGGATACGCAGTATTTT,CSARDGDTQYF,many,TRBJ2-3,TRBV20-1,NA
TGCGCCAGCAGCTTGACACCTCCGAATGAAAAACTGTTTTTT,CASSLTPPNEKLFF,NA,TRBJ1-4,TRBV5-1,NA
TGTGCCTGGAGTGAGGGGGGGGCCGGGGAGCTGTTTTTT,CAWSEGGAGELFF,many,TRBJ2-2,TRBV30,NA
TGTGCCAGCAGTTCCATAGCGGGAGGGCCCTCGAATGAGCAGTTCTTC,CASSSIAGGPSNEQFF,many,TRBJ2-1,TRBV28,TRBD2
TGTGCCAGCAGTCCTCCGCCCTTTAGCGGGAGGGTTACCGGGGAGCTGTTTTTT,CASSPPPFSGRVTGELFF,NA,TRBJ2-2,TRBV28,TRBD2
TGTGCCAGCAGCTTAGTAGCGGGGGGGCATGAGCAGTTCTTC,CASSLVAGGHEQFF,few,TRBJ2-1,TRBV11-2,TRBD2
TGTGCCTGGATGGAACTCGGACCCGATACGCAGTATTTT,CAWMELGPDTQYF,many,TRBJ2-3,TRBV30,NA
TGCGCCAGCAGCTTGGACGGGCCCCGTGTGGCTGGGGCCAACGTCCTGACTTTC,CASSLDGPRVAGANVLTF,many,TRBJ2-6,TRBV5-1,NA
TGTGCCACCAGTGATTCCGGACCACTGGCCAATGAGCAGTTCTTC,CATSDSGPLANEQFF,NA,TRBJ2-1,TRBV24-1,NA
TGTGCCAGCAAACAGAACTACGAGCAGTACTTC,CASKQNYEQYF,many,TRBJ2-7,TRBV2,NA
TGTGCCAGCAGTGGACAGGCGGGTAATTCACCCCTCCACTTT,CASSGQAGNSPLHF,many,TRBJ1-6,TRBV12-3/TRBV12-4,TRBD1
TGTGCCAGCAGGGAGGGACTCCAAGTGGGGTTATACGAGCAGTACTTC,CASREGLQVGLYEQYF,few,TRBJ2-7,TRBV2,NA
TGCGCCAGCAGTGACGGTTTTGAGCTCAATGAGCAGTTCTTC,CASSDGFELNEQFF,NA,TRBJ2-1,TRBV10-1,NA
TGTGCCAGCAGTTTAACGTTCACGGGCCGCTCCTACGAGCAGTACTTC,CASSLTFTGRSYEQYF,NA,TRBJ2-7,TRBV27,NA
TGTGCCTCACGGGCAGCCAATCAGCCCCAGCATTTT,CASRAANQPQHF,NA,TRBJ1-5,TRBV27,NA
TGCGCCAGCAGCCAAGAAGCCCTCGGGGTGAGGGATACGCAGTATTTT,CASSQEALGVRDTQYF,NA,TRBJ2-3,TRBV4-1,NA
TGTGCCAGCAGCTTTCGGACAACCTACGAGCAGTACTTC,CASSFRTTYEQYF,NA,TRBJ2-7,TRBV11-3,NA
TGTGCCAGCAGCTTGGGCTGGGTCCTCGACATTCAGTACTTC,CASSLGWVLDIQYF,NA,TRBJ2-4,TRBV11-1,NA
TGTGCCACCCGGCGTGGGCAAAACATTCAGTACTTC,CATRRGQNIQYF,NA,TRBJ2-4,TRBV6-1,NA
TGTGCCAGCAGTTTTGACAGGAGGGGCAATTCACCCCTCCACTTT,CASSFDRRGNSPLHF,NA,TRBJ1-6,TRBV28,NA